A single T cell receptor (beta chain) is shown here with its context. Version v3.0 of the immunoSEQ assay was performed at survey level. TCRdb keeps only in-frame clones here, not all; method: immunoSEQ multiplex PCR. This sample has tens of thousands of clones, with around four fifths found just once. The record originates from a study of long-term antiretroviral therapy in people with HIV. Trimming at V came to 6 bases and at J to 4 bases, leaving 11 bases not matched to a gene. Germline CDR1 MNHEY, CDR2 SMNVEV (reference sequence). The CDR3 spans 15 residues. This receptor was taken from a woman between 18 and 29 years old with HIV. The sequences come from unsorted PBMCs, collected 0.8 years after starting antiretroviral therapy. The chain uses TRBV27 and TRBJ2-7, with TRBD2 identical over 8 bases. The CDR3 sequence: CASRTLSGSWYEQYF. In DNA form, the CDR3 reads TGTGCCAGCAGAACACTCAGCGGGAGTTGGTACGAGCAGTACTTC.